The T cell receptor beta chain under discussion was sequenced for a study of T cell repertoires in cytomegalovirus infection. In the study overall: HLA-B-restricted CMV epitopes that are well studied, plus recently identified HLA-C-restricted ones, were used by the study. An indication of both CMV infection and matching HLA type came from public TCR beta signatures.

Concerning this clonotype itself: What it binds is unknown.

TCRdb reprocessed the reads with MiXCR, giving one entry per CDR3 protein. The table has 110,000 to 150,000 distinct CDR3 sequences, approximately 30% seen once. Study results and limitations: Public TCR beta family frequency separated CMV-and-HLA carriers, including in an independent cohort. HLA-C-restricted, CMV-specific TCR beta clonotypes were dominant ex vivo.

Trimming took off 0 bases at V and 7 bases at J, with 10 bases between the two ends. The CDR3 runs 13 residues. CDR1 and CDR2 (germline): SGHAT, FQDESV (reference sequence). This TCR came from a human donor in good health (CMV status not recorded). Some clones in this sample may be carry-over from other donors' samples. The chain carries TRBV11-1 and TRBJ2-7; either TRBD1 or TRBD2 may supply D (6 bases each). The specimen comprised CD8+ T cells from cultured PBMCs, sampled from culture after CMV antigen stimulation. The CDR3 loop is CASSLATGGEQYF. The CDR3 DNA follows: TGTGCCAGCAGCTTAGCGACAGGAGGGGAGCAGTACTTC.